This T cell receptor (beta chain) came from a study of CD8 T cells in Susac syndrome. Controls matched for age and sex were healthy donors. Negative isolation was used for CD8+ and CD4+ T cells and FACS enrichment for TEMRA cells. The RNA input was about 0.45 to 1 ug, and it was reverse transcribed with random hexamers. The immunoSEQ assay covered 54 Vbeta and 13 Jbeta segments for CDR3. Using its own MiXCR run on the immunoSEQ multiplex PCR reads, TCRdb lists one record per CDR3 protein. The table lists 130,000 or so distinct CDR3 sequences, less than 95% of them singletons. This clonotype was observed once. The antigen is unknown. Study findings and constraints: Only a relatively small number of individuals were included in the TCR sequencing and HLA analysis.

Per the germline V gene, CDR1 is GTSNPN and CDR2 is SVGIG (reference sequence). Trimming took off 5 bases at V and 7 bases at J, with 9 bases between the two ends. CDR3 length: 12 amino acids. Sequencing was performed on CD4+ T cells from PBMCs. The TCR comes from a human donor in good health. This chain joins TRBV30 and TRBJ1-6; D gene ambiguous. This chain's CDR3 is CAWEGRNSPLHF. As DNA, the CDR3 is TGTGCCTGGGAAGGAAGGAATTCACCCCTCCACTTT.